The clone carrying this T cell receptor (beta chain) was detected only a few times. As yet, its antigen is unknown. Researchers ran the PCR with 60 Vbeta and 13 Jbeta primers. TCRdb's table, derived via immunoSEQ multiplex PCR, lists solely in-frame clones and lacks some. The sample has 100,000 to 150,000 clones, 83% seen once. CDR1 and CDR2 (germline): SGDLS, YYNGEE. Trimming took 3 bases from V and 7 from J; bases not matched to a gene: 5. The CDR3 spans 15 residues. This record belongs to a study of cytomegalovirus exposure and HLA in healthy donors. Study-level findings and limits: According to a later analysis, donors in an Asian-associated ancestry cluster reportedly had fewer N-insertions than the roughly 670-donor mean.

The sequence came from a woman between 40 and 55 years old in good health and CMV-seropositive. The sample was PBMCs. The chain links TRBV9 to TRBJ1-6, with TRBD1 matching over 9 bases. This CDR3 is CASSEDRGGNSPLHF. CDR3 in DNA: TGTGCCAGCAGCGAGGACAGGGGAGGGAATTCACCCCTCCACTTT.